The 28 T cell receptor beta chains below come from one sample, sequenced in a study of regulatory T cells in long-lasting Graves disease. Arm-PCR of CDR3 regions with iRepertoire HTBI primers generated TCR beta libraries. From the multiplex PCR reads, TCRdb called clonotypes with MiXCR, one entry per CDR3 protein. The table lists over 650,000 distinct CDR3 sequences, 25% to 30% of them singletons. As to time point: persistent/refractory GD, antithyroid drugs over 5 years with positive TRAb. Preparation of the TCR library used RNA extracted from PBMCs. This material consisted of peripheral blood mononuclear cells (PBMCs), taken when the disease was refractory, from a patient treated with antithyroid drugs. Receptors originate from a female donor with Graves disease.

The chain carries TRBV5-6 and TRBJ2-7, with D uncertain. CDR1 and CDR2 (germline): SGHDT, YYEEEE. Trimming cost V 3 bases and J 2 bases, with 12 bases left between them. The CDR3 has 14 residues. Here the CDR3 DNA reads TGTGCCAGCAGCTCAATACTCAAGACCTACGAGCAGTACTTC. Translated, it gives CASSSILKTYEQYF.

This clonotype appeared a few times. J is TRBJ2-1 and V is TRBV28; 8 nucleotides line up with TRBD2. Germline V lookup: CDR1 MDHEN, CDR2 SYDVKM. Trimming took 4 bases from V and 3 from J; bases not matched to a gene: 5. This CDR3 contains 15 residues. The CDR3 loop reads CASSSTSGFYNEQFF. The CDR3 DNA follows: TGTGCCAGCAGTTCAACTAGCGGATTCTACAATGAGCAGTTCTTC. Based on the CDR3 plus reference TRBV28 and TRBJ2-1, the full variable domain is DVKVTQSSRYLVKRTGEKVFLECVQDMDHENMFWYRQDPGLGLRLIYFSYDVKMKEKGDIPEGYSVSREKKERFSLILESASTNQTSMYLCASSSTSGFYNEQFFGPGTRLTVL.

This clonotype was seen repeatedly, ten times or more. V is TRBV11-2 and J is TRBJ1-2; the D is unclear. Germline CDR1 is SGHAT and CDR2 is FQNNGV. The CDR3 loop spans 14 amino acids. The V gene lost 5 bases and the J gene lost 4 bases, with 14 bases spanning the gap. The CDR3 spells CASSQQPTVYGYTF. The CDR3 nucleotides read TGTGCCAGCAGCCAACAACCGACCGTCTATGGCTACACCTTC.

This clonotype was counted only a few times. The gene calls are TRBV2 and TRBJ2-7; 10 nucleotides align to TRBD1. V gave up 5 bases and J gave up 6 bases; unmatched junction bases: 10. This CDR3 spans 15 amino acids. From germline, CDR1 is SNHLY and CDR2 FYNNEI. The CDR3 loop reads CASSSPGTGVPEQYF. CDR3 sequence (DNA): TGTGCCAGCAGTAGCCCCGGGACAGGGGTCCCCGAGCAGTACTTC.

In its sample, this clonotype was seen a few times. The chain links TRBV9 to TRBJ2-5; TRBD1 might be the D (6 bases). The CDR3 contains 14 residues. Deletions cut 4 bases from V and 4 bases from J, with 14 bases between. CDR1 is SGDLS and CDR2 is YYNGEE in the germline V gene. CDR3 loop: CASSRDTGIETQYF. The CDR3 region has the DNA TGTGCCAGCAGCCGCGATACAGGGATAGAGACCCAGTACTTC.

This clonotype has more than one count but fewer than ten. The chain links TRBV20-1 to TRBJ1-1; unclear D gene. The V end was cut by 0 bases, the J end by 2 bases, with 13 bases between. The CDR3 runs 15 residues. Germline assignment: CDR1 DFQATT and CDR2 SNEGSKA (reference sequence). CDR3 amino acids: CSARDYERVNTEAFF. The CDR3 coding sequence is TGCAGTGCTAGAGATTACGAAAGGGTAAACACTGAAGCTTTCTTT.

A word on this clonotype: One end of the junction does not line up with germline, which may come from a read error. The chain joins TRBV28 to TRBJ1-1; 8 positions agree with TRBD1. This CDR3 has 14 residues. Germline CDR1 MDHEN, CDR2 SYDVKM. CDR3 nucleotide sequence: TGTGCCACTCAGACAGGGGCCATGAACACTGAAGCTTCCTTT. Amino acid sequence: CATQTGAMNTEASF.

Only a few counts were recorded for this clonotype. The genes are TRBV9 and TRBJ1-3; weak D call: TRBD1 (5 bases). CDR3 length equals 12 residues. Trimming removed 8 bases from V and 4 bases from J, with 10 bases in between. The germline gives CDR1 SGDLS, CDR2 YYNGEE. CDR3 sequence reads: CASQGTGNTIYF. CDR3 bases: TGTGCCAGTCAGGGAACCGGAAACACCATATATTTT.

This clonotype was observed a few times. This chain links TRBV20-1 with TRBJ2-1; 11 nucleotides line up with TRBD1. The junction had 13 bases not matched to a gene; V was cut back by 4 bases and J by 2 bases. This CDR3 contains 18 residues. Germline loops: CDR1 DFQATT, CDR2 SNEGSKA (reference sequence). The CDR3 region is CSAIPGTGGFLAYNEQFF. CDR3 nucleotides: TGCAGTGCTATACCCGGGACAGGGGGTTTCCTTGCCTACAATGAGCAGTTCTTC.

The rearrangement joins TRBV30 to TRBJ1-1, with unresolved D. V lost 1 base and J lost 7, with 10 bases in between. The CDR3 consists of 12 residues. Germline-derived CDR1 and CDR2 are GTSNPN and SVGIG (reference sequence). The CDR3 region is CAWSGAQSEAFF. CDR3 nucleotides: TGTGCCTGGAGTGGAGCACAGAGTGAAGCTTTCTTT.

The chain recombines TRBV3-1 with TRBJ1-1; D is perhaps TRBD1 (6 bases). The CDR3 consists of 13 residues. CDR1 is LGHDT and CDR2 is YNNKEL in the germline V gene (reference sequence). V lost 5 bases, J lost 7 bases, and 14 bases lay in between. CDR3 coding DNA: TGTGCCAGCAGCACCTGGGACAATCTTGAAGCTTTCTTT. It is translated as CASSTWDNLEAFF.

This clonotype was counted ten times or more. This chain connects TRBV12-3 or TRBV12-4 to TRBJ2-7; D possibly uses TRBD1 or TRBD2 (5 bases each). V dropped 5 bases and J dropped 2 bases, with 7 bases sitting between them. CDR3 length equals 12 residues. CDR3 sequence (DNA): TGTGCCAGCAGTGGGGGAGCCTACGAGCAGTACTTC. Translation: CASSGGAYEQYF.

The chain uses TRBV6-5 and TRBJ1-6; D unresolved. The CDR3 length is 13 residues. Per the germline V gene, CDR1 is MNHEY and CDR2 is SVGAGI. Trimming left V 2 bases short and J 8 bases short, with 7 bases between. The CDR3 nucleotides are TGTGCCAGCAGTTACGGGTCCTATTCACCCCTCCACTTT. This sequence encodes CASSYGSYSPLHF.

The gene calls are TRBV2 and TRBJ2-7; 7 bases map to TRBD2. The CDR3 extends over 15 amino acids. With 1 base clipped from V and 0 bases from J, the junction kept 3 bases outside the gene matches. The V gene's germline CDR1 is SNHLY and CDR2 FYNNEI. The CDR3 DNA reads as TGTGCCAGCAGTGAAGGGGAGGGGAGCTCCTACGAGCAGTACTTC. Its protein is CASSEGEGSSYEQYF.

V usage is TRBV19 and J usage is TRBJ1-2, with 7 bases aligning to TRBD1. In germline, CDR1 is LNHDA, CDR2 SQIVND (reference sequence). The trim removed 6 bases at V and 5 bases at J, leaving 6 bases unmatched. This CDR3 spans 13 amino acids. The CDR3 protein is CASSHRGRYGYTF. DNA for the CDR3: TGTGCCAGTAGCCACAGGGGTAGGTATGGCTACACCTTC.

The chain is built from TRBV30 and TRBJ1-1; D not resolved. This CDR3 is 13 amino acids long. CDR1 and CDR2 from the germline V gene are GTSNPN and SVGIG (reference sequence). Deletions cut 3 bases from V and 1 base from J, with 9 bases between. The CDR3 loop is CAWSHTPNTEAFF. Written as DNA, the CDR3 is TGTGCCTGGAGCCACACACCGAACACTGAAGCTTTCTTT. Full variable domain (missing parts from reference TRBV30 and TRBJ1-1): SQTIHQWPATLVQPVGSPLSLECTVEGTSNPNLYWYRQAAGRGLQLLFYSVGIGQISSEVPQNLSASRPQDRQFILSSKKLLLSDSGFYLCAWSHTPNTEAFFGQGTRLTVV.

This clonotype was counted between two and nine times. V usage is TRBV7-8 and J usage is TRBJ1-6; D may be TRBD1 (6 bases). Per germline, CDR1 SGHVS and CDR2 FQNEAQ. This CDR3 region has 13 residues. V lost 5 bases and J 10 bases, leaving 12 bases between the germline ends. The CDR3 nucleotides read TGTGCCAGCAGCCTCCGGGGGGGCTCACCCCTCCACTTT. Translation: CASSLRGGSPLHF.

The V call is TRBV10-2, the J call TRBJ1-5, with TRBD1 matching over 9 bases. CDR3 length: 15 residues. Germline V gene data show CDR1 as WSHSY and CDR2 as SAAADI. J gave up 7 bases and V 10 bases, and 14 bases lay outside the gene matches. CDR3 region: CATTNVQGAEQPQHF. In nucleotides, the CDR3 is TGCGCCACTACCAACGTACAGGGGGCTGAGCAGCCCCAGCATTTT.

The gene calls are TRBV15 and TRBJ1-5; D is possibly TRBD1 (5 bases). V lost 5 bases, J lost 1 base, and 15 bases lay in between. The CDR3 is 16 amino acids. Germline loops: CDR1 LNHNV, CDR2 YYDKDF (reference sequence). As DNA, the CDR3 is TGTGCCACCAGCGTGGGGCAGGGAGCAAGCAATCAGCCCCAGCATTTT. It codes for CATSVGQGASNQPQHF.

This clonotype showed up just once. V gene TRBV7-8 combines with J gene TRBJ1-2; 9 nucleotides match TRBD1. The CDR3 sequence is 15 residues long. V was clipped by 7 bases and J by 1 base; unmatched bases: 7. Per germline, CDR1 SGHVS and CDR2 FQNEAQ. This CDR3 is CASTPGTGHNYGYTF. The CDR3 nucleotides read TGTGCCAGCACCCCAGGGACAGGGCATAACTATGGCTACACCTTC.

The rearrangement links TRBV19 to TRBJ1-1; TRBD1 might be the D (6 bases). The CDR3 extends over 14 amino acids. In germline, CDR1 is LNHDA, CDR2 SQIVND (reference sequence). The ends were cut back, 0 bases at V and 6 bases at J, with 11 bases in the middle. The CDR3 coding sequence is TGTGCCAGTAGTATAGATCAGGGGTACTCTGAAGCTTTCTTT. Residues: CASSIDQGYSEAFF.

This clonotype was seen only a few times. V gene TRBV29-1 combines with J gene TRBJ1-1; 10 bases agree with TRBD1. This CDR3 has 16 residues. The V gene end was trimmed by 3 bases and the J gene end by 0 bases; junction bases not matched to a gene: 7. CDR1 and CDR2 from the germline V gene are SQVTM and ANQGSEA. The CDR3 here is CSVDGTGVFLNTEAFF. The CDR3 nucleotides read TGCAGCGTTGACGGGACAGGGGTTTTTTTGAACACTGAAGCTTTCTTT.

This clonotype was counted at least ten times. CDR3: CASSLAGGTQPQHF. CDR3 coding DNA: TGTGCCAGCAGTTTAGCCGGGGGTACTCAGCCCCAGCATTTT. V usage is TRBV28 and J usage is TRBJ1-5; TRBD1 might be the D (5 bases). V was pared by 2 bases and J by 6 bases, with 11 bases between. The CDR3 covers 14 residues. CDR1 is MDHEN, CDR2 SYDVKM, per germline.

The chain uses TRBV28 and TRBJ1-1; 7 bases are a match to TRBD1. The V gene end was trimmed by 3 bases and the J gene end by 4 bases; junction bases not matched to a gene: 11. CDR3 length: 16 residues. CDR1 and CDR2 (germline): MDHEN, SYDVKM. The CDR3 spells CASSFSRGNSGTEAFF. For the CDR3, the DNA is TGTGCCAGCAGTTTTTCCAGGGGGAACTCGGGCACTGAAGCTTTCTTT.

The gene calls are TRBV10-3 and TRBJ2-7, with TRBD1 identical over 8 bases. Germline V gene sequence: CDR1 ENHRY, CDR2 SYGVKD. The V segment lost 3 bases and the J segment 2 bases; nucleotides outside the gene matches: 6. CDR3 length: 15 amino acids. As DNA, the CDR3 is TGTGCCATCAGTGACATTAGGGGACAGGCCTACGAGCAGTACTTC. It is translated as CAISDIRGQAYEQYF.

This clonotype was observed at least ten times. The chain combines TRBV6-1 with TRBJ2-6; D is undetermined. Per the germline V gene, CDR1 is MNHNS and CDR2 is SASEGT. Trimming cost V 10 bases and J 4 bases, with 14 bases left between them. The CDR3 consists of 14 residues. The CDR3 reads CAISMAPGANVLTF. CDR3 DNA sequence: TGTGCCATCTCTATGGCCCCCGGGGCCAACGTCCTGACTTTC.

As regards this clonotype: The missing conserved phenylalanine or tryptophan at the end of this CDR3 makes a read error likely. The chain uses TRBV6-2 or TRBV6-3 and TRBJ2-7; D might be TRBD2 (5 bases). V lost 5 bases and J lost 3, with 8 bases in between. The germline CDR1 and CDR2 sequences are MNHEY and SVGEGT. CDR3 length: 12 residues. The CDR3 nucleotides read TGTGCCAGCAGTGAGGGCGGCTACGAGCAGTACTCC. This translates into CASSEGGYEQYS.

This clonotype was seen ten or more times. The V gene is TRBV2, the J gene TRBJ1-2; D is unclear. This CDR3 has 12 amino acids. V lost 5 bases to trimming and J lost 1 base, with 5 bases between them. The germline gives CDR1 SNHLY, CDR2 FYNNEI. The CDR3 nucleotides are TGTGCCAGCAGTACGATTAACTATGGCTACACCTTC. Amino acid sequence: CASSTINYGYTF.